A selection of T cell receptor beta chains follows, all from one sample in a study of blood T cell repertoires in COVID-19. Sequencing used immunoSEQ multiplex PCR; TCRdb keeps in-frame clones, though not all of them. The sample comprises 150,000 to 200,000 clones, almost 80% of which are singletons, and 17% rests with the top ten. The sample was peripheral blood. The receptors stem from a man in his 60s with active or convalescent COVID-19. Both conserved end residues are part of each CDR3. The D gene is left open where the match is weak. Only some rows state a clone size, as once, few, many or a class for expanded clones.

d_call	clone_size	j_call	v_call	cdr3_nt	cdr3_aa
NA	NA	TRBJ2-3	TRBV4-1	TGCGCCAGCAGCCTAGAGGGTGGAGCAGATACGCAGTATTTT	CASSLEGGADTQYF
TRBD2	NA	TRBJ2-1	TRBV3-1/TRBV3-2	TGTGCCAGCAGCTCTAGCGGGAGTCCCTCCTACAATGAGCAGTTCTTC	CASSSSGSPSYNEQFF
NA	once	TRBJ1-6	TRBV5-1	TGCGCCAGCAGCCCGGCCCCTGGGGCAAATAATTCACCCCTCCACTTT	CASSPAPGANNSPLHF
NA	NA	TRBJ2-1	TRBV3-1/TRBV3-2	TGTGCCAGCAGCCAAGATCCAGCGACCTCCTACAATGAGCAGTTCTTC	CASSQDPATSYNEQFF
NA	NA	TRBJ1-4	TRBV7-9	TGTGCCAGCAGCTTAGGGTCAGGGACTGATAATGAAAAACTGTTTTTT	CASSLGSGTDNEKLFF
NA	NA	TRBJ1-4	TRBV5-4	TGTGCCAGCAGCTTGGATGGGAGGACTAATGAAAAACTGTTTTTT	CASSLDGRTNEKLFF
TRBD2	few	TRBJ2-7	TRBV9	TGTGCCAGCAGCGTAGGATCTAGCGGCAGGGTGGGCTACGAGCAGTACTTC	CASSVGSSGRVGYEQYF
NA	few	TRBJ2-5	TRBV29-1	TGCAGCGTTGAAGATCGTCTGTACCAAGAGACCCAGTACTTC	CSVEDRLYQETQYF
NA	NA	TRBJ1-3	TRBV18	TGTGCCAGCTCCACCGAGAATGGAAACACCATATATTTT	CASSTENGNTIYF
TRBD2	NA	TRBJ2-2	TRBV30	TGTGCCTCCATCGGGAGGGAAACCGGGGAGCTGTTTTTT	CASIGRETGELFF
NA	NA	TRBJ1-5	TRBV7-6	TGTGCCAGCAGCTTAGCGCGGGGGCCCAATCAGCCCCAGCATTTT	CASSLARGPNQPQHF
NA	few	TRBJ2-1	TRBV5-5	TGTGCCAGCAGCGGCTCCTTGGCCCACAATGAGCAGTTCTTC	CASSGSLAHNEQFF
TRBD2	NA	TRBJ2-1	TRBV6-6	TGTGCCAGCAGTCCCTTCCACCCGCGACTAGCAGCTTACAATGAGCAGTTCTTC	CASSPFHPRLAAYNEQFF
TRBD1	NA	TRBJ2-2	TRBV19	TGTGCCAGTAGTAGGGGACAGGGTCTTGCGGCCGGGGAGCTGTTTTTT	CASSRGQGLAAGELFF
NA	NA	TRBJ1-2	TRBV4-3	TGCGCCAGCAGCCAAGAGCCAGGTCTTAACTATGGCTACACCTTC	CASSQEPGLNYGYTF
TRBD1	NA	TRBJ1-6	TRBV7-9	TGTGCCAGCAGTGCCGGGACAGGGCTGTATAATTCACCCCTCCACTTT	CASSAGTGLYNSPLHF
NA	NA	TRBJ2-7	TRBV19	TGTGCCAGTAGTCTCGACAAGATCTCCTACGAGCAGTACTTC	CASSLDKISYEQYF
TRBD2	NA	TRBJ2-7	TRBV7-6	TGTGCCAGCAGCCTTTGGACTAGCGGCTTTTACCCCGAGGCCCACGAGCAGTACTTC	CASSLWTSGFYPEAHEQYF
TRBD2	once	TRBJ2-1	TRBV11-3	TGTGCCAGCAGCTCCCCAGGACTAGCGGGAGGCAATGAGCAGTTCTTC	CASSSPGLAGGNEQFF
NA	few	TRBJ2-3	TRBV6-2/TRBV6-3	TGTGCCAGCAGTTGGGCGAGTCGGGAGAGGATAGATACGCAGTATTTT	CASSWASRERIDTQYF
NA	NA	TRBJ2-3	TRBV6-4	TGTGCCAGCGACACTCGAAGGAGCACAGATACGCAGTATTTT	CASDTRRSTDTQYF
NA	NA	TRBJ2-1	TRBV7-9	TGTGCCAGCAGCTTGGAGGAGACCTCCTACAATGAGCAGTTCTTC	CASSLEETSYNEQFF
NA	NA	TRBJ1-2	TRBV28	TGTGCCAGCGGCCCCCCAGGCAGGGGTGTTGGTGGCTACACCTTC	CASGPPGRGVGGYTF
TRBD1	NA	TRBJ2-5	TRBV28	TGTGCCAGCAGTTTTGACGGACAGGGGGCACGGGAGACCCAGTACTTC	CASSFDGQGARETQYF
NA	NA	TRBJ2-5	TRBV5-6	TGTGCCAGCAGCTTGGACGGGGAAGAGACCCAGTACTTC	CASSLDGEETQYF
TRBD2	many	TRBJ2-7	TRBV3-1/TRBV3-2	TGTGCCAGCAGCCTCACAGCGGCTAGCGGGAGGGAGCAGTACTTC	CASSLTAASGREQYF
TRBD2	NA	TRBJ2-5	TRBV12-5	TGTGCTAGTGGTTTAGATCCTAGCGGGGGACAAGAGACCCAGTACTTC	CASGLDPSGGQETQYF
TRBD2	once	TRBJ2-1	TRBV5-4	TGTGCCAGCAGCTTAACCGGGAGGGCGGTTGAGCAGTTCTTC	CASSLTGRAVEQFF
TRBD1	few	TRBJ1-5	TRBV6-2/TRBV6-3	TGTGCCAGCAGTTTCCCTGGGACAGGATATCAGCCCCAGCATTTT	CASSFPGTGYQPQHF
TRBD1	once	TRBJ2-3	TRBV6-2/TRBV6-3	TGTGCCAGCAGTCGGGACAGGGGGCTGGATACGCAGTATTTT	CASSRDRGLDTQYF
NA	once	TRBJ1-4	TRBV2	TGTGCCAGCAGTGACGGGAGTAACAGTGAAAAACTGTTTTTT	CASSDGSNSEKLFF
TRBD1	NA	TRBJ1-5	TRBV6-2/TRBV6-3	TGTGCCAGCAGTTTCCCCGGGACAGGAAGCAATCAGCCCCAGCATTTT	CASSFPGTGSNQPQHF
TRBD1	NA	TRBJ2-7	TRBV7-2	TGTGCCAGCAGCCAGCGGACAGGTCCCTACGAGCAGTACTTC	CASSQRTGPYEQYF
TRBD2	NA	TRBJ2-1	TRBV11-3	TGTGCCAGCAGCTTAGGTAGCGGGAGGACCGGGAGCTCCTACAATGAGCAGTTCTTC	CASSLGSGRTGSSYNEQFF